The next 14 T cell receptor beta chains were all read from a single sample in a study of blood T cell repertoires in COVID-19 (dated by TCRdb to 2020 to 2022). Preparation of the library involved the immunoSEQ multiplex PCR assay. The table comes from immuneACCESS by way of TCRdb, which keeps in-frame sequences with V and J called. Part of the clones is missing from these tables; in studies checked, under half for an unresolved V gene and the rest for unknown reasons. The sample profile shows fewer than 250,000 clones; just under 85% of them were found once. The ten largest make up about 2% of the sample. The sequenced material came from peripheral blood. The source is an elderly woman with acute or convalescent COVID-19.

The genes are TRBV27 and TRBJ1-1; 7 bases are shared with TRBD1. The trim removed 7 bases at V and 6 bases at J, leaving 8 bases unmatched. CDR1 is MNHEY and CDR2 is SMNVEV in the germline V gene (reference sequence). This CDR3 is built from 13 residues. CDR3 sequence reads: CASTKTGYPEAFF. The CDR3 nucleotides read TGTGCCAGCACCAAGACAGGGTACCCTGAAGCTTTCTTT.

This chain uses TRBV18 with TRBJ2-1; 10 bases fit TRBD1. There are 16 residues in the CDR3. Germline-derived CDR1 and CDR2 are KGHSH and LQKENI. V dropped 6 bases and J dropped 4; count of bases not matched to a gene: 9. CDR3 nucleotides: TGTGCCAGCTCCCCATATAGGACAGGGGGGTACAATGAGCAGTTCTTC. Translation gives CASSPYRTGGYNEQFF.

V gene TRBV4-1 combines with J gene TRBJ1-2, with D perhaps TRBD1 (5 bases). The CDR3 is 12 residues long. From germline, CDR1 is MGHRA and CDR2 YSYEKL. Trimming shortened V by 2 bases and J by 4 bases, and 5 bases separated the two germline ends. The CDR3 region has the DNA TGCGCCAGCAGCCAACAGGGCTATGGCTACACCTTC. Translation gives CASSQQGYGYTF.

The J gene is TRBJ1-5, the V gene TRBV4-3, with unresolved D. Trimming shortened V by 4 bases and J by 8 bases, and 21 bases separated the two germline ends. The length of the CDR3 is 16 residues. Germline V CDR1 and CDR2: LGHNA, YSLEER. The CDR3 DNA reads as TGCGCCAGCAGCCCTCGCGGGCCCCCGGATCGGGAGCCCCAGCATTTT. It specifies CASSPRGPPDREPQHF.

The rearrangement joins TRBV5-6 to TRBJ1-1, with a tentative D call TRBD1 (5 bases). Trimming left V 0 bases short and J 0 bases short, with 9 bases between. In germline, CDR1 is SGHDT, CDR2 YYEEEE. The CDR3 runs to 15 residues. CDR3 sequence: CASSLERGMNTEAFF. CDR3 sequence (DNA): TGTGCCAGCAGCTTGGAACGGGGGATGAACACTGAAGCTTTCTTT. Supplemented by reference TRBV5-6 and TRBJ1-1, the full variable domain reads DAGVTQSPTHLIKTRGQQVTLRCSPKSGHDTVSWYQQALGQGPQFIFQYYEEEERQRGNFPDRFSGHQFPNYSSELNVNALLLGDSALYLCASSLERGMNTEAFFGQGTRLTVV.

The chain recombines TRBV3-1 (or the pseudogene TRBV3-2) with TRBJ2-1; 14 nucleotides align to TRBD2. Trimming cost V 6 bases and J 5 bases; bases outside gene matches: 3. This CDR3 contains 15 residues. The germline CDR1 and CDR2 sequences are LGHDT and YNNKEL (reference sequence). CDR3 DNA sequence: TGTGCCAGCAGACGGGGACTAGCGGGAGACAATGAGCAGTTCTTC. Translation gives CASRRGLAGDNEQFF.

The chain joins TRBV2 to TRBJ2-7; 7 bases line up with TRBD1. V lost 6 bases to trimming and J lost 5 bases; unmatched junction nucleotides: 4. CDR3 length: 12 amino acids. Germline values: CDR1 SNHLY, CDR2 FYNNEI. CDR3 region: CASSRGWDEQYF. The CDR3 DNA reads TGTGCCAGCAGCAGGGGGTGGGACGAGCAGTACTTC.

The chain uses TRBV7-2 and TRBJ1-2; perhaps TRBD1 as D (5 bases). The germline V gene has CDR1 SGHTA and CDR2 FQGNSA. This CDR3 comprises 15 residues. V lost 6 bases to trimming and J lost 4 bases, with 18 bases between them. In nucleotides, the CDR3 is TGTGCCAGCAGACTTACCGCAGACAGAAGCTATGGCTACACCTTC. It translates to CASRLTADRSYGYTF.

The chain couples TRBV10-2 to TRBJ2-1; 10 bases map to TRBD2. J lost 4 bases, V lost 6 bases, and 9 bases had no gene match. CDR1 and CDR2 (germline): WSHSY, SAAADI. The CDR3 is made up of 16 amino acids. CDR3 DNA: TGCGCCAGCAGGCGGAGCGGGGGGGCGGAGTACAATGAGCAGTTCTTC. Protein: CASRRSGGAEYNEQFF.

CDR3 nucleotides: TGCGCCAGCAGCTCCCTCGGAGCCTATAATTCACCCCTCCACTTT. The encoded protein is CASSSLGAYNSPLHF. The V and J genes are TRBV5-1 and TRBJ1-6; no definite D call. Germline CDR1 reads SGHRS; CDR2 reads YFSETQ. Trimming stripped 3 bases from V and 2 bases from J, with 9 bases between. This CDR3 region has 15 residues.

This clone occurred a few times. This rearrangement joins TRBV9 to TRBJ1-5, with TRBD1 as a possible D gene (6 bases). The CDR3 length is 15 residues. CDR1 is SGDLS, CDR2 YYNGEE, per germline. Trimming pared 7 bases from V and 3 bases from J, leaving 17 bases between. The CDR3 here is CASARGDRTNQPQHF. The CDR3 bases are TGTGCCAGCGCCAGGGGTGATAGAACCAATCAGCCCCAGCATTTT.

The chain carries TRBV19 and TRBJ1-4; D might be TRBD1 (5 bases). CDR3 length equals 14 residues. Trimming took 3 bases from V and 5 from J, leaving 10 bases between them. Per germline, CDR1 LNHDA and CDR2 SQIVND (reference sequence). The CDR3 region is CASSIDSLNEKLFF. The CDR3 coding sequence is TGTGCCAGTAGTATCGACAGTCTAAATGAAAAACTGTTTTTT. The full variable domain, rest sourced from reference TRBV19 and TRBJ1-4, is DGGITQSPKYLFRKEGQNVTLSCEQNLNHDAMYWYRQDPGQGLRLIYYSQIVNDFQKGDIAEGYSVSREKKESFPLTVTSAQKNPTAFYLCASSIDSLNEKLFFGSGTQLSVL.

CDR3 bases: TGTGCCAGCAGCTTAAACGGTTTCTATGGCTACACCTTC. This gives the protein CASSLNGFYGYTF. The V and J genes are TRBV7-2 and TRBJ1-2; D is ambiguous. CDR1 is SGHTA and CDR2 is FQGNSA in the germline V gene. The CDR3 contains 13 residues. Trimming cost V 2 bases and J 4 bases, with 8 bases left between them.

V usage is TRBV14 and J usage is TRBJ1-1, with 8 bases aligning to TRBD1. V dropped 0 bases and J dropped 5; count of bases not matched to a gene: 14. Germline lookup yields CDR1 SGHDN and CDR2 FVKESK. The CDR3 has 18 amino acids. The CDR3 spells CASSQERLRATGVTEAFF. CDR3 coding DNA: TGTGCCAGCAGCCAAGAGCGGTTACGGGCGACAGGGGTAACTGAAGCTTTCTTT. The whole variable domain, filled in from reference TRBV14 and TRBJ1-1, reads EAGVTQFPSHSVIEKGQTVTLRCDPISGHDNLYWYRRVMGKEIKFLLHFVKESKQDESGMPNNRFLAERTGGTYSTLKVQPAELEDSGVYFCASSQERLRATGVTEAFFGQGTRLTVV.